This record looks at one T cell receptor (beta chain) sequence and its context. No antigen is known for it. The data derive from a study of cytomegalovirus exposure and HLA in healthy donors. Study-wide findings and caveats: Association of a missense DCLRE1C variant with TCR beta V- and J-gene trimming was reported in a later analysis. Specificity for CMV antigens was confirmed in vitro for a few of the CMV-associated chains.

The PCR made use of 60 Vbeta and 13 Jbeta primers. Clones were read by immunoSEQ multiplex PCR, and TCRdb kept only the in-frame ones, dropping some. The table records about 100,000 clones, approximately 76% of them present only once. The receptor was isolated from a woman aged 60-75 years in good health and CMV-seropositive. Input material: PBMCs.

The CDR3 DNA sequence: TGTGCCATCGGTCGGGAGAGTGGTGGAAACACCATATATTTT. Translation: CAIGRESGGNTIYF. This chain joins TRBV10-3 and TRBJ1-3; no definite D call. The CDR3 is made up of 14 amino acids. The germline V gene has CDR1 ENHRY and CDR2 SYGVKD. V was trimmed by 8 bases and J by 3 bases, leaving 14 bases between them.